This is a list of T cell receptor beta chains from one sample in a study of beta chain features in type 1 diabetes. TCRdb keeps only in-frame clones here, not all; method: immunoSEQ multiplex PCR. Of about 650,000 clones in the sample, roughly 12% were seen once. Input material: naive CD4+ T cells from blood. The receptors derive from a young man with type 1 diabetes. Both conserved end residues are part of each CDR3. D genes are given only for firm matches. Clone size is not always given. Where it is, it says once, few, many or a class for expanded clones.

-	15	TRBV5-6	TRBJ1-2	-	TGTGCCAGCAGCTTGTGGGACCGAGATAACTATGGCTACACCTTC	CASSLWDRDNYGYTF
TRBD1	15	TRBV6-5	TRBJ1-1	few	TGTGCCAGCAGTCCCCGGACAGGGCGGCGGACTGAAGCTTTCTTT	CASSPRTGRRTEAFF
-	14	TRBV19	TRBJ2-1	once	TGTGCCAGCAGGGGGCTAGCGGCCTACAATGAGCAGTTCTTC	CASRGLAAYNEQFF
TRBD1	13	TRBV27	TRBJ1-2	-	TGTGCCAGCAGTTTGGACAGGGACTATGGCTACACCTTC	CASSLDRDYGYTF
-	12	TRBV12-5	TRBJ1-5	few	TGTGCTAGTGGTTTGGAAACAGGGCCCCAGCATTTT	CASGLETGPQHF
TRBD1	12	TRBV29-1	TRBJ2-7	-	TGCAGCGCTTCGGACAGGGGGAACGAGCAGTACTTC	CSASDRGNEQYF
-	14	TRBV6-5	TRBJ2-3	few	TGTGCCAGCAGTGAAGTACAGGGAACAGATACGCAGTATTTT	CASSEVQGTDTQYF
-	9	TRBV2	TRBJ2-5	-	TGTGCCAGCGGGGAGACCCAGTACTTC	CASGETQYF
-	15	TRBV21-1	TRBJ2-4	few	TGTGCCAGCAGCACCCGACAGGCTAGCAAAAACATTCAGTACTTC	CASSTRQASKNIQYF
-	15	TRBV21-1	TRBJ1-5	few	TGTGCCAGCAGCATCGGTTGGGATTGGGTTAGGCCCCAGCATTTT	CASSIGWDWVRPQHF
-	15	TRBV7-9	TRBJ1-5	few	TGTGCCAGCAGCCTGGGTGGGGGGAGCAATCAGCCCCAGCATTTT	CASSLGGGSNQPQHF
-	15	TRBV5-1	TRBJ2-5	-	TGCGCCAGCAGCTCGGGCCCAGGCAGTAGGGAGACCCAGTACTTC	CASSSGPGSRETQYF
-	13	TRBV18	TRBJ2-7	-	TGTGCCAGCTCTCCTGACAGGTCCAGCGAGCAGTACTTC	CASSPDRSSEQYF
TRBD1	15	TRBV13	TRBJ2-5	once	TGTGCCAGCAGCGATGTCGGACAGGGGCAAGAGACCCAGTACTTC	CASSDVGQGQETQYF
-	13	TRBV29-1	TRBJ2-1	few	TGCAGCGTCCGAGGGGCTGAGAACAATGAGCAGTTCTTC	CSVRGAENNEQFF
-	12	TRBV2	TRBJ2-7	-	TGTGCCAGCAAAGCAGAGACCTACGAGCAGTACTTC	CASKAETYEQYF
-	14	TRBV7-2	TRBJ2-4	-	TGTGCCAGCAGCCGGGCGGGAGCCAAAAACATTCAGTACTTC	CASSRAGAKNIQYF
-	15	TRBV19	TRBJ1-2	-	TGTGCCAGTAGTATAAGCGGGGGCATCGACTATGGCTACACCTTC	CASSISGGIDYGYTF
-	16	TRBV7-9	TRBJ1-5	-	TGTGCCAGCAGCTTAGAGCGGGGGCTCGACAATCAGCCCCAGCATTTT	CASSLERGLDNQPQHF
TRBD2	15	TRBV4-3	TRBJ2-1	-	TGCGCCAGCAGCCAGAGCGGGGGGCACTACAATGAGCAGTTCTTC	CASSQSGGHYNEQFF
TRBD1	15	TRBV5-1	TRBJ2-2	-	TGCGCCAGCCGGGGACAGACTTCGAACACCGGGGAGCTGTTTTTT	CASRGQTSNTGELFF
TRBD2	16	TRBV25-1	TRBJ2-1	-	TGTGCCAGCAGTGAAAGCGGCGGGGGGGCAGTGAATGAGCAGTTCTTC	CASSESGGGAVNEQFF
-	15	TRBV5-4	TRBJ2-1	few	TGTGCCAGCAGCTTGGCCAGCGGCTCCTACAATGAGCAGTTCTTC	CASSLASGSYNEQFF
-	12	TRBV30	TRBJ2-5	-	TGTGCCTGGAGCCTCGGCGGCGAGACCCAGTACTTC	CAWSLGGETQYF
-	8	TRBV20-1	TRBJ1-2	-	TGCAGTGCTAGCCGCTACACCTTC	CSASRYTF
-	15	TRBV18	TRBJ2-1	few	TGTGCCAGCTCACCACCTGCAGGCGGATACAATGAGCAGTTCTTC	CASSPPAGGYNEQFF
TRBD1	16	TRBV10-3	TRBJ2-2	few	TGTGCCATTTCCAACCTGCAGGGGGCCAACACCGGGGAGCTGTTTTTT	CAISNLQGANTGELFF
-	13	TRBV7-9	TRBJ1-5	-	TGTGCCAGCAGCTTTGACTACAATCAGCCCCAGCATTTT	CASSFDYNQPQHF
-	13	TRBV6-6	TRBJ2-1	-	TGTGCCAGCATTCTGGACAGAGACAATGAGCAGTTCTTC	CASILDRDNEQFF
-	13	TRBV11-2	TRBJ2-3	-	TGTGCCAGCAGCCTAAAGGGGGATCGCCGTGCGTATTTT	CASSLKGDRRAYF
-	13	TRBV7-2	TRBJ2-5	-	TGTGCCAGCAGTCCGATGACCCAAGAGACCCAGTACTTC	CASSPMTQETQYF
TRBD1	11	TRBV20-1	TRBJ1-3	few	TGCAGTGCTGATGAACAGGGGATACTATATTTT	CSADEQGILYF
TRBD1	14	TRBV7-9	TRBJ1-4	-	TGTGCCAGCAGCCTGGGACAGCCTAATGAAAAACTGTTTTTT	CASSLGQPNEKLFF
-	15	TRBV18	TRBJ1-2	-	TGTGCCAGCTCATCAGCCTCACATCTAAACTATGGCTACACCTTC	CASSSASHLNYGYTF
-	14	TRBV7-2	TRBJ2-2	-	TGTGCCAGCAGCTTAGCAGGGGCCACCGGGGAGCTGTTTTTT	CASSLAGATGELFF
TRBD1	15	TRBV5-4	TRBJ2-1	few	TGTGCCAGCAGCTTACCGGGACAGTCCTACAATGAGCAGTTCTTC	CASSLPGQSYNEQFF
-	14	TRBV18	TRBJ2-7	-	TGTGCCAGCTCACCATATACCCCTGGCCACGAGCAGTACTTC	CASSPYTPGHEQYF
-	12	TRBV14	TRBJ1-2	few	TGTGCCAGCAGCCCGGGACAATATGGCTACACCTTC	CASSPGQYGYTF
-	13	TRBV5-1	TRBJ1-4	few	TGCGCCAGCAGCCCGGCGAAGAGGGAAAAACTGTTTTTT	CASSPAKREKLFF